The 26 T cell receptor beta chains below come from one sample, sequenced in a study of blood T cell repertoires in COVID-19. Assay: immunoSEQ multiplex PCR; the TCRdb copy retains only in-frame clones and omits some. The table lists about 110,000 clones, 82% of them singletons. Sequenced sample: peripheral blood. The receptor source for this set is a man aged 65-85 years with acute or convalescent COVID-19.

The V call is TRBV10-3, the J call TRBJ2-7; D is perhaps TRBD1 (5 bases). There are 14 residues in the CDR3. Germline-derived CDR1 and CDR2 are ENHRY and SYGVKD. V lost 6 bases to trimming and J lost 4 bases, with 16 bases between them. CDR3 sequence: CAIRNRQTPYEQYF. CDR3 nucleotide sequence: TGTGCCATCAGAAATAGACAGACTCCATACGAGCAGTACTTC.

In its sample, this clone was seen a few times. The chain employs TRBV30 and TRBJ2-5; the D is unclear. The length of the CDR3 is 13 residues. Germline loops: CDR1 GTSNPN, CDR2 SVGIG (reference sequence). V was trimmed by 4 bases and J by 4 bases, leaving 13 bases between them. The CDR3 DNA follows: TGTGCCTGGAACTTTAACAGCCGAGAGACCCAGTACTTC. Protein product: CAWNFNSRETQYF.

The chain joins TRBV19 to TRBJ2-4; TRBD1 matches at 8 bases. The ends lost 5 bases at V and 6 bases at J; junction bases unmatched: 3. The CDR3 extends over 13 amino acids. The V gene's germline CDR1 is LNHDA and CDR2 SQIVND (reference sequence). The CDR3 nucleotides read TGTGCCAGTAGTGTCGACAGGGGAAACATTCAGTACTTC. Translation gives CASSVDRGNIQYF.

This clone was seen a few times. This chain links TRBV28 with TRBJ2-4, with D hard to call. The germline gives CDR1 MDHEN, CDR2 SYDVKM. This CDR3 spans 11 amino acids. V lost 6 bases, J lost 4 bases, and 4 bases lay in between. CDR3 protein: CASSKKNIQYF. The CDR3 nucleotides read TGTGCCAGCAGCAAAAAAAACATTCAGTACTTC.

This clone was picked up a small number of times. The chain carries TRBV11-2 and TRBJ1-5; TRBD1 matches at 8 bases. CDR1 is SGHAT, CDR2 FQNNGV, per germline. With 7 bases clipped from V and 4 bases from J, the junction kept 3 bases outside the gene matches. The CDR3 sequence is 13 residues long. The CDR3, as DNA: TGTGCCAGCACCGACAGGGGAAATCAGCCCCAGCATTTT. This gives the protein CASTDRGNQPQHF.

The genes are TRBV10-1 and TRBJ2-7, with a possible D match to TRBD2 (6 bases). Germline values: CDR1 WNHNN, CDR2 SYGVQD (reference sequence). This CDR3 region has 15 residues. The V gene lost 0 bases and the J gene lost 4 bases, with 13 bases spanning the gap. For the CDR3, the DNA is TGCGCCAGCAGTGAGTCTGGAGGGCGGGATTACGAGCAGTACTTC. Translating gives CASSESGGRDYEQYF.

The J gene is TRBJ1-2, the V gene TRBV27; D is perhaps TRBD1 (6 bases). CDR1 is MNHEY, CDR2 SMNVEV, per germline (reference sequence). The V end was cut by 5 bases, the J end by 0 bases, with 19 bases between. The CDR3 has 17 residues. CDR3 sequence reads: CASSGGPSGRTNYGYTF. CDR3 DNA sequence: TGTGCCAGCAGTGGGGGCCCATCAGGACGGACTAACTATGGCTACACCTTC.

This clone has only a few counts. The chain joins TRBV29-1 to TRBJ2-7; 12 bases are a match to TRBD1. This CDR3 region has 15 residues. J was trimmed by 2 bases and V by 7 bases; bases with no gene match: 9. Germline-derived CDR1 and CDR2 are SQVTM and ANQGSEA. The chain's CDR3 is CSARRGDRGPYEQYF. The CDR3 nucleotides are TGCAGCGCCCGAAGGGGGGACAGGGGGCCCTACGAGCAGTACTTC.

This clone showed up just a few times. J is TRBJ1-5 and V is TRBV6-1; 9 bases match TRBD1. CDR3 length equals 16 residues. Germline CDR1 reads MNHNS; CDR2 reads SASEGT. The V segment lost 3 bases and the J segment 2 bases; nucleotides outside the gene matches: 5. Here the CDR3 reads CASSDRRTGGNQPQHF. The CDR3 bases are TGTGCCAGCAGTGACCGCCGGACAGGGGGCAATCAGCCCCAGCATTTT.

V is TRBV10-2 and J is TRBJ1-1, with D unresolved. V gave up 6 bases and J gave up 1 base, with 12 bases separating them. The CDR3 sequence is 14 residues long. Germline CDR1 reads WSHSY; CDR2 reads SAAADI. The DNA for the CDR3 is TGCGCCAGCAGGGAACGCGGCCAGAACACTGAAGCTTTCTTT. It codes for CASRERGQNTEAFF.

The gene calls are TRBV18 and TRBJ1-1, with a weak D call TRBD1 (6 bases). Germline V gene data show CDR1 as KGHSH and CDR2 as LQKENI. The CDR3 has 15 amino acids. V was pared by 1 base and J by 0 bases, with 9 bases between. Here the CDR3 reads CASSPQTGMNTEAFF. CDR3 in DNA: TGTGCCAGCTCACCACAGACAGGTATGAACACTGAAGCTTTCTTT.

This rearrangement joins TRBV6-5 to TRBJ1-1; D not resolved. Trimming cost V 0 bases and J 6 bases, with 8 bases left between them. Germline V gene sequence: CDR1 MNHEY, CDR2 SVGAGI. The CDR3 consists of 13 residues. CDR3 nucleotide sequence: TGTGCCAGCAGTTACTCAGGAGGTCCTGAAGCTTTCTTT. It specifies CASSYSGGPEAFF.

The rearrangement uses TRBV9 and TRBJ1-3; 9 bases match TRBD1. The J segment lost 3 bases and the V segment lost 0 bases, leaving 7 bases of the junction unmatched. The CDR3 is made up of 17 amino acids. Germline lookup yields CDR1 SGDLS and CDR2 YYNGEE. Here the CDR3 reads CASSVAPTGGYGNTIYF. Here the CDR3 DNA reads TGTGCCAGCAGCGTAGCTCCAACAGGGGGCTATGGAAACACCATATATTTT.

This chain joins TRBV28 and TRBJ1-3, with 9 bases fitting TRBD1. The CDR3 covers 14 residues. Per germline, CDR1 MDHEN and CDR2 SYDVKM. Trimming cost V 8 bases and J 8 bases; bases outside gene matches: 10. The DNA for the CDR3 is TGTGCCAGCGGACAGGGGCTTACGAGAGACACCATATATTTT. This translates into CASGQGLTRDTIYF.

The genes are TRBV9 and TRBJ2-1; 7 positions agree with TRBD1. The CDR3 length is 15 residues. V trimming: 4 bases; J trimming: 7 bases; junction bases outside the gene matches: 11. Germline CDR1 is SGDLS and CDR2 is YYNGEE. The CDR3 DNA sequence: TGTGCCAGCAGCTTCAGGCAGGGGGTAGGTAATGAGCAGTTCTTC. This encodes CASSFRQGVGNEQFF.

The chain is built from TRBV19 and TRBJ1-2; D not certain. Trimming cost V 1 base and J 7 bases, with 16 bases left between them. CDR1 and CDR2 from the germline V gene are LNHDA and SQIVND (reference sequence). The CDR3 extends over 15 amino acids. CDR3 loop: CASSIVAGLISGYTF. DNA for the CDR3: TGTGCCAGTAGTATAGTTGCGGGCCTGATTTCTGGCTACACCTTC.

The rearrangement links TRBV28 to TRBJ2-7, with TRBD2 matching over 12 bases. The germline V gene has CDR1 MDHEN and CDR2 SYDVKM. The CDR3 has 16 residues. V lost 2 bases to trimming and J lost 4 bases; unmatched junction nucleotides: 6. In nucleotides, the CDR3 is TGTGCCAGCAGTTTAGCTAGCGGGAGGGTCGGTTACGAGCAGTACTTC. It encodes CASSLASGRVGYEQYF.

The V and J genes are TRBV9 and TRBJ2-1, with D possibly matching TRBD2 (6 bases). V lost 3 bases and J lost 0, with 10 bases in between. CDR1 and CDR2 from the germline V gene are SGDLS and YYNGEE. This CDR3 comprises 15 residues. The CDR3 spells CASSAGGSSYNEQFF. CDR3 nucleotide sequence: TGTGCCAGCAGCGCTGGGGGGAGCTCCTACAATGAGCAGTTCTTC.

This clone was counted between two and nine times. The V gene is TRBV19, the J gene TRBJ1-1; 7 positions agree with TRBD1. Germline trimming cut 7 bases from V and 10 bases from J; bases unmatched to any gene: 15. The CDR3 length is 14 residues. Germline assignment: CDR1 LNHDA and CDR2 SQIVND (reference sequence). The DNA of the CDR3 is TGTGCCAGTACCATTACAGGGGCCCCTATCCGAGCTTTCTTT. It is translated as CASTITGAPIRAFF.

V gene TRBV10-1 combines with J gene TRBJ1-1; 9 bases are a match to TRBD1. The CDR3 length is 12 residues. Germline V gene data show CDR1 as WNHNN and CDR2 as SYGVQD (reference sequence). With V trimmed by 4 bases and J by 8 bases, 2 bases remained unmatched. CDR3 in DNA: TGCGCCAGCAGTGCCGGGACAGGGGAAGCTTTCTTT. Its protein product is CASSAGTGEAFF.

The chain recombines TRBV14 with TRBJ1-2; 7 bases match TRBD1. CDR1 and CDR2 from the germline V gene are SGHDN and FVKESK. The CDR3 is 15 residues long. J lost 4 bases, V lost 4 bases, and 9 bases had no gene match. The CDR3 DNA sequence: TGTGCCAGCAGCCGGAAAAACCGGGACAGCTATGGCTACACCTTC. Encoded protein: CASSRKNRDSYGYTF.

The chain has TRBV2 and TRBJ2-2, with TRBD1 matching 7 bases. V lost 4 bases to trimming and J lost 0 bases; unmatched junction nucleotides: 2. Germline V gives CDR1 SNHLY, CDR2 FYNNEI. The CDR3 length is 15 residues. For the CDR3, the DNA is TGTGCCAGCAGTGGGGGACAGACGAACACCGGGGAGCTGTTTTTT. The encoded protein is CASSGGQTNTGELFF. Full variable domain (outside the CDR3, taken from reference TRBV2 and TRBJ2-2): EPEVTQTPSHQVTQMGQEVILRCVPISNHLYFYWYRQILGQKVEFLVSFYNNEISEKSEIFDDQFSVERPDGSNFTLKIRSTKLEDSAMYFCASSGGQTNTGELFFGEGSRLTVL.

The DNA of the CDR3 is TGTGCCAGCAGCTCCGGGACTCCCGGCGCCGGGGAGCTGTTTTTT. Translated: CASSSGTPGAGELFF. V usage is TRBV9 and J usage is TRBJ2-2, with D possibly being TRBD2 (6 bases). Germline lookup yields CDR1 SGDLS and CDR2 YYNGEE. The CDR3 spans 15 residues. Between the trimmed V and J ends, which lost 4 bases and 6 bases, there was a span of 16 bases.

The rearrangement joins TRBV5-1 to TRBJ2-7; D is ambiguous. The CDR3 is made up of 16 amino acids. V was shortened by 3 bases and J by 3 bases, with 19 bases between the two germline ends. Per germline, CDR1 SGHRS and CDR2 YFSETQ. As DNA, the CDR3 is TGCGCCAGCAGCTATGCCCCCCCCAGCGAGAGCTACGAGCAGTACTTC. This encodes CASSYAPPSESYEQYF.

This chain uses TRBV6-5 with TRBJ1-5; 9 positions match TRBD1. This CDR3 contains 14 residues. The V segment lost 6 bases and the J segment 4 bases; nucleotides outside the gene matches: 4. Germline-derived CDR1 and CDR2 are MNHEY and SVGAGI. CDR3 in DNA: TGTGCCAGCAGCAGGGGACAGGGAAATCAGCCCCAGCATTTT. Translated: CASSRGQGNQPQHF.

The genes are TRBV5-4 and TRBJ2-3; 8 nucleotides align to TRBD1. Per the germline V gene, CDR1 is SGHNT and CDR2 is YYREEE (reference sequence). The CDR3 contains 15 residues. After removal of 2 bases from V and 1 base from J, the junction contained 3 bases not matched to a gene. The CDR3 loop is CASSFGQGRTDTQYF. In nucleotides, the CDR3 is TGTGCCAGCAGCTTCGGACAGGGCCGCACAGATACGCAGTATTTT.